This TCR beta chain is from a study of CD8+CD57+ T cells in acquired aplastic anemia. Across the whole study: Each DNA sample taken from sorted CD4+ and CD8+ cells came to about 3 ug on average. General observations from the study: Patients shared around 31 CD8+ CDR3 sequences with controls.

TCR beta VDJ and CDR3 profiling used genomic DNA as template. One entry per CDR3 protein results from TCRdb running MiXCR on the reads. Of around 290,000 distinct CDR3 sequences listed, about 50% are singletons. Patients who underwent sequencing had shown CD8+CD57+ cell expansion by flow cytometry. Severe acquired aplastic anemia was diagnosed in all patients. Germline CDR1 and CDR2: SGHTA and FQGNSA. The CDR3 extends over 12 amino acids. V dropped 3 bases and J dropped 9 bases, with 9 bases sitting between them. This clonotype was recorded a few times. The antigen is unknown. This receptor was obtained from a human donor with aplastic anemia. This chain connects TRBV7-2 to TRBJ2-1; the D is unclear. Sequencing input: sorted CD4+, CD8+, or CD8+CD57+ T cells (not recorded which) from PBMCs. The CDR3 DNA reads TGTGCCAGCAGCTTGACTTGGGGTGAGCAGTTCTTC. Translation gives CASSLTWGEQFF.